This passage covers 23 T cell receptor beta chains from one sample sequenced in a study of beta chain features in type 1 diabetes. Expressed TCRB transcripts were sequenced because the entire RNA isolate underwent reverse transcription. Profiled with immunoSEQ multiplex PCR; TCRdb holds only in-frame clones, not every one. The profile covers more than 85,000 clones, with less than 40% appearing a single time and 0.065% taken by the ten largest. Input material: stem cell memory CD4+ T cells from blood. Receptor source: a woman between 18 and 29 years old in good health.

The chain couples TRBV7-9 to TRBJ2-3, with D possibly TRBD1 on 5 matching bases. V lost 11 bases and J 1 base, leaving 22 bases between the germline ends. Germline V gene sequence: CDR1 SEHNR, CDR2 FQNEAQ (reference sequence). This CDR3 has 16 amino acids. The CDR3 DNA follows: TGTGCCTGGGCGCCGGGTCAGGGTTTCCGCACAGATACGCAGTATTTT. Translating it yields CAWAPGQGFRTDTQYF. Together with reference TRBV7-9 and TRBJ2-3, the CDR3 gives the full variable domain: DTGVSQNPRHKITKRGQNVTFRCDPISEHNRLYWYRQTLGQGPEFLTYFQNEAQLEKSRLLSDRFSAERPKGSFSTLEIQRTEQGDSAMYLCAWAPGQGFRTDTQYFGPGTRLTVL.

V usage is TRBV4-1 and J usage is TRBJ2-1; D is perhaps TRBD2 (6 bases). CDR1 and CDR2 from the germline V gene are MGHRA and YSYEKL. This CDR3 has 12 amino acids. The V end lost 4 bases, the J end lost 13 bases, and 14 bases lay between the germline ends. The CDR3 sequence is CASSRESSDQFF. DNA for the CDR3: TGCGCCAGCAGCCGCGAATCTAGCGATCAGTTCTTC.

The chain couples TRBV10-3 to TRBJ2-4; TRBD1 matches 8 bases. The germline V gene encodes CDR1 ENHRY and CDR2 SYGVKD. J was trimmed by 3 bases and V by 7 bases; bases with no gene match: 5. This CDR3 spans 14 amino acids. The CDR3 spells CAIKEGTGKNIQYF. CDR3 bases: TGTGCCATCAAGGAGGGGACAGGCAAAAACATTCAGTACTTC.

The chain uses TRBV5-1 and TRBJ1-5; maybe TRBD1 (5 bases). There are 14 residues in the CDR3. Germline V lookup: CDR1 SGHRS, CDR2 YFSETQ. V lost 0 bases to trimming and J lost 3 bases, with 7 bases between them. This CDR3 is CASSLGGPNQPQHF. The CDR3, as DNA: TGCGCCAGCAGCTTGGGGGGCCCCAATCAGCCCCAGCATTTT.

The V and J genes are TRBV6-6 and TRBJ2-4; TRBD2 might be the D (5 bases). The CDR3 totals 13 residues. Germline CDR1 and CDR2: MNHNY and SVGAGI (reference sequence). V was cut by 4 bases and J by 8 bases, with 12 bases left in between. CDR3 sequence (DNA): TGTGCCAGCAGTTCCCCCCGAGCGGACATTCAGTACTTC. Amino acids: CASSSPRADIQYF.

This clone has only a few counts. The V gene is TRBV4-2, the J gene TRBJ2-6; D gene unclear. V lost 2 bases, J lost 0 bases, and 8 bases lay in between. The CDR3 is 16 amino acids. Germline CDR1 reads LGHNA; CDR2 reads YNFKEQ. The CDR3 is CASSQSQRSGANVLTF. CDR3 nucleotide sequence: TGTGCCAGCAGCCAAAGTCAGCGCTCTGGGGCCAACGTCCTGACTTTC.

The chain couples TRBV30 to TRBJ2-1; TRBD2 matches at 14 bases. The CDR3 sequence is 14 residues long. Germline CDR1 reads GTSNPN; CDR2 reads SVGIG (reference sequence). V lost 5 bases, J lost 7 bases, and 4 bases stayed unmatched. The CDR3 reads CAWQGTSGRNEQFF. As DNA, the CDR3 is TGTGCCTGGCAGGGGACTAGCGGGAGAAATGAGCAGTTCTTC.

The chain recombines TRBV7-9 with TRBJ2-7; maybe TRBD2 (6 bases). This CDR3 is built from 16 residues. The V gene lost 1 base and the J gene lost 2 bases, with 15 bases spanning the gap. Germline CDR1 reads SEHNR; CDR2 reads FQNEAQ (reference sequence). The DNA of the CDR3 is TGTGCCAGCAGCTTAGGGGCCGGGACTCCTACCTACGAGCAGTACTTC. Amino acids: CASSLGAGTPTYEQYF.

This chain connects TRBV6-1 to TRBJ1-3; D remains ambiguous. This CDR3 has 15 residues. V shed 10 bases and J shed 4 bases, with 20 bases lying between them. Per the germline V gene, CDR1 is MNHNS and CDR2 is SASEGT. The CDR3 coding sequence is TGTGCCACCTCGATGCGGGAGGCGGGAGGAAACACCATATATTTT. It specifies CATSMREAGGNTIYF.

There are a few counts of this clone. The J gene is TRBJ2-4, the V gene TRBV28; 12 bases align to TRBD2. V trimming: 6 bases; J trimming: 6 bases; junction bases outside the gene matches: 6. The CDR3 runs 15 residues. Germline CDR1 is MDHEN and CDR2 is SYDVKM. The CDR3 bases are TGTGCCAGCAGCCCTAGCGGGAGGGGACGAAACATTCAGTACTTC. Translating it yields CASSPSGRGRNIQYF.

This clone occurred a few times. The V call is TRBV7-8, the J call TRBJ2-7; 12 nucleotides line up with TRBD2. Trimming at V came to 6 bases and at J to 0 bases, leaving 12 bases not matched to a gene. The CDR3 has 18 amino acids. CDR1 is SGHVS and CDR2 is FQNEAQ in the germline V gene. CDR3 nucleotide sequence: TGTGCCAGCAGACGCGAGGGTCTAGCGGGAGGGTCCTCCTACGAGCAGTACTTC. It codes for CASRREGLAGGSSYEQYF.

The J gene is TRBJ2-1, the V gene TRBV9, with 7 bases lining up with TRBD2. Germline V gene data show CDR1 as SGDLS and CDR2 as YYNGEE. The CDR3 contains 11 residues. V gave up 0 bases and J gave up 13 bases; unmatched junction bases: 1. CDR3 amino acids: CASSVGEGQFF. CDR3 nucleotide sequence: TGTGCCAGCAGCGTAGGGGAGGGCCAGTTCTTC.

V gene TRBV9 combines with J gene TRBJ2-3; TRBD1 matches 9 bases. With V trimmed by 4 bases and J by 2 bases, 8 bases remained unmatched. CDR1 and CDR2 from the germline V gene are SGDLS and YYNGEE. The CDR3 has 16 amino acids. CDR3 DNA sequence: TGTGCCAGCAGCCCCCGGCGGGACAGGGCCACAGATACGCAGTATTTT. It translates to CASSPRRDRATDTQYF.

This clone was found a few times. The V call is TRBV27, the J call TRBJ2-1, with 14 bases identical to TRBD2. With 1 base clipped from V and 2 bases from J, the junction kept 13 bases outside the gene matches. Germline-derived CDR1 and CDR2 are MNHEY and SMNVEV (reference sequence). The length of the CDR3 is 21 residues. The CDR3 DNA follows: TGTGCCAGCAGTTTATATCGGGGGGGACTAGCGGGAGTCCAGCCCTACAATGAGCAGTTCTTC. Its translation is CASSLYRGGLAGVQPYNEQFF.

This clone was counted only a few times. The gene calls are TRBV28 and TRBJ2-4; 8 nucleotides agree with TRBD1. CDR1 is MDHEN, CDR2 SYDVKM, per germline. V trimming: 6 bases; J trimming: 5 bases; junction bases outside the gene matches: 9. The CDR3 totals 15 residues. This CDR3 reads CASRPTGVGQNIQYF. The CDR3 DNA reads TGTGCCAGCAGACCGACAGGGGTTGGTCAAAACATTCAGTACTTC.

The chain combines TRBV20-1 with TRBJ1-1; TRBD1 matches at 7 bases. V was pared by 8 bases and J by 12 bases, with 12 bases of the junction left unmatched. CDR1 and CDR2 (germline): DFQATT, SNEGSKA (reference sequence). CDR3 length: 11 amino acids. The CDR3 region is CSTFEGAATFF. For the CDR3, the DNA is TGCAGTACGTTTGAGGGGGCGGCAACTTTCTTT.

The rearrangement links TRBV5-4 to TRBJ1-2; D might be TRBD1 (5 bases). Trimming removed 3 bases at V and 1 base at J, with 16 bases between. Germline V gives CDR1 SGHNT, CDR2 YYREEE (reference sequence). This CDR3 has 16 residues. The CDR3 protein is CASSSQKSGLNYGYTF. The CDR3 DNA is TGTGCCAGCAGCTCCCAAAAGTCAGGGCTTAACTATGGCTACACCTTC.

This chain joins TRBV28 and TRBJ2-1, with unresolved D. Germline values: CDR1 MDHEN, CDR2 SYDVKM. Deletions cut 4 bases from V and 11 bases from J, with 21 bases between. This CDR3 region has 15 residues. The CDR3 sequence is CASSSPVPTTDKQFF. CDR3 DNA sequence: TGTGCCAGCAGTTCGCCTGTTCCAACAACTGACAAGCAGTTCTTC.

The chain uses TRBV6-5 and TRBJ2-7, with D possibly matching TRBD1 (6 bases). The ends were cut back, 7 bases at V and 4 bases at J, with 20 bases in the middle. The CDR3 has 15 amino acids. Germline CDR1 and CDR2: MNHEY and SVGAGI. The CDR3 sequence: CASITHATGVYEQYF. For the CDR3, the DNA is TGTGCCAGCATAACGCACGCGACAGGCGTTTACGAGCAGTACTTC.

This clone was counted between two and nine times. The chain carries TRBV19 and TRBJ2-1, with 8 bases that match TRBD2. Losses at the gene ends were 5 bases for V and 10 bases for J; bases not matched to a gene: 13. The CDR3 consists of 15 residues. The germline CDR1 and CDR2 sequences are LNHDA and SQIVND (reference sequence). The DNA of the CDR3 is TGTGCCAGTAGTTTACTAGCGGTCTCTTCGAGAGAGCAGTTCTTC. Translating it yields CASSLLAVSSREQFF.

The chain's CDR3 is CASSLSLLSGRATEQFF. The CDR3, as DNA: TGTGCCAGCAGTTTAAGCCTACTTAGCGGGAGGGCCACTGAGCAGTTCTTC. The V and J genes are TRBV27 and TRBJ2-1; 11 bases align to TRBD2. Germline CDR1 is MNHEY and CDR2 is SMNVEV (reference sequence). With 2 bases clipped from V and 9 bases from J, the junction kept 12 bases outside the gene matches. This CDR3 has 17 residues.

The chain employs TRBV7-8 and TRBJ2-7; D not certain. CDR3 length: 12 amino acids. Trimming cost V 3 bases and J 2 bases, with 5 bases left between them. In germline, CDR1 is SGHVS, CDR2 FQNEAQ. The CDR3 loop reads CASSFFTYEQYF. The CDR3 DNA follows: TGTGCCAGCAGCTTCTTTACCTACGAGCAGTACTTC.

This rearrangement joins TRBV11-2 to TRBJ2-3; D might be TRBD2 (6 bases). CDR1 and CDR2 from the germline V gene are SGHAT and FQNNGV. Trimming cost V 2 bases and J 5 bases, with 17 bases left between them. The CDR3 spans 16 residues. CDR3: CASSLRLGGSGDTQYF. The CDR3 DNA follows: TGTGCCAGCAGCTTAAGGTTGGGAGGATCCGGAGATACGCAGTATTTT.